The T cell receptor beta chain under discussion was sequenced for a study of technical replicates of blood from a handful of donors. Here immunoSEQ multiplex PCR was the method, and the copy in TCRdb shows in-frame clones only, minus some. This sample carries tens of thousands of clones, 90% to 96% of them seen once, and the ten largest clones take about 0.38%. This TCR was sampled from a human donor in good health. Sequenced input: T cells isolated from PBMCs.

This chain's CDR3 is CASSLEEWDEQFF. For the CDR3, the DNA is TGTGCCAGCAGTTTAGAGGAGTGGGATGAGCAGTTCTTC. The gene calls are TRBV27 and TRBJ2-1; D unresolved. Germline V gene sequence: CDR1 MNHEY, CDR2 SMNVEV (reference sequence). The CDR3 runs 13 residues. Trimming took 2 bases from V and 8 from J, leaving 10 bases between them.